The 15 T cell receptor beta chains below all came from one sample that was sequenced in a study of spatial heterogeneity in lung cancer. Described time point: sample taken at primary tumor resection. MiXCR, applied by TCRdb to the 5' RACE reads, yields one record per CDR3 protein. This sample has some 55,000 distinct CDR3 sequences, with about 5.9% found just once. Sequenced here: PBMCs, sampled at surgery. These receptors were taken from a female donor with early-stage non-small cell lung cancer.

This clonotype was seen at least ten times. The chain uses TRBV24-1 and TRBJ2-5; TRBD1 agrees at 7 bases. This CDR3 contains 13 residues. Germline assignment: CDR1 KGHDR and CDR2 SFDVKD. Unmatched junction bases numbered 4, after V lost 6 bases and J lost 4 bases. This CDR3 is CATSSPGGETQYF. The CDR3, as DNA: TGTGCCACCAGTTCGCCAGGGGGAGAGACCCAGTACTTC.

This clonotype was recorded at least ten times. The chain employs TRBV5-1 and TRBJ1-2; D uncertain. V was clipped by 4 bases and J by 2 bases, with 12 bases between them. This CDR3 has 14 amino acids. CDR1 and CDR2 (germline): SGHRS, YFSETQ. CDR3 sequence (DNA): TGCGCCAGCAGCCCACCTACCGACAACTATGGCTACACCTTC. Residues: CASSPPTDNYGYTF.

This clonotype has just a few counts. The genes are TRBV5-1 and TRBJ2-5; TRBD2 matches 10 bases. V was pared by 4 bases and J by 5 bases, with 11 bases of the junction left unmatched. CDR3 length: 16 residues. Germline CDR1 and CDR2: SGHRS and YFSETQ. The CDR3 bases are TGCGCCAGCAGCCCGCCACTAGCGGGGTCGCGGGAGACCCAGTACTTC. The encoded protein is CASSPPLAGSRETQYF.

The chain carries TRBV5-1 and TRBJ2-7, with TRBD1 identical over 10 bases. CDR1 and CDR2 (germline): SGHRS, YFSETQ. The CDR3 loop spans 14 amino acids. The ends lost 4 bases at V and 4 bases at J; junction bases unmatched: 5. This CDR3 reads CASSDRDRGYEQYF. The DNA for the CDR3 is TGCGCCAGCAGCGACCGGGACAGGGGTTACGAGCAGTACTTC.

CDR3 bases: TGTGCCAGCAGCCCGTCTAGGGGAAGGCTTAATTCACCCCTCCACTTT. Its translation: CASSPSRGRLNSPLHF. This chain connects TRBV7-9 to TRBJ1-6; the D gene is possibly TRBD1 (5 bases). The V end lost 5 bases, the J end lost 6 bases, and 17 bases lay between the germline ends. This CDR3 has 16 amino acids. The germline gives CDR1 SEHNR, CDR2 FQNEAQ (reference sequence).

At least ten counts were recorded for this clonotype. The chain couples TRBV5-1 to TRBJ2-2, with TRBD1 as a possible D gene (6 bases). Germline CDR1 reads SGHRS; CDR2 reads YFSETQ. V lost 4 bases, J lost 0 bases, and 10 bases lay in between. The length of the CDR3 is 15 residues. DNA of the CDR3: TGCGCCAGCAGCCTGGGACACCCGAACACCGGGGAGCTGTTTTTT. This encodes CASSLGHPNTGELFF.

The chain links TRBV4-2 to TRBJ2-5, with a possible D match to TRBD2 (5 bases). This CDR3 spans 16 amino acids. V lost 3 bases, J lost 2 bases, and 16 bases lay in between. Germline-derived CDR1 and CDR2 are LGHNA and YNFKEQ. This CDR3 reads CASSQEAGRVQETQYF. CDR3 in DNA: TGTGCCAGCAGCCAGGAGGCGGGTCGGGTGCAAGAGACCCAGTACTTC.

The chain couples TRBV6-5 to TRBJ1-1, with D perhaps matching TRBD1 (5 bases). CDR1 MNHEY and CDR2 SVGAGI come from the germline V gene. V was cut by 2 bases and J by 4 bases, with 11 bases left in between. The CDR3 sequence is 14 residues long. Here the CDR3 DNA reads TGTGCCAGCAGTTACCCGCCTGGGGGCACTGAAGCTTTCTTT. It encodes CASSYPPGGTEAFF.

This clonotype was recorded at least ten times. The chain uses TRBV20-1 and TRBJ1-5, with unresolved D. The germline gives CDR1 DFQATT, CDR2 SNEGSKA (reference sequence). This CDR3 has 12 amino acids. V was trimmed by 4 bases and J by 4 bases, leaving 8 bases between them. The CDR3 loop is CSATGPNQPQHF. CDR3 DNA sequence: TGCAGTGCTACTGGGCCGAATCAGCCCCAGCATTTT.

Many counts were recorded for this clonotype. The V and J genes are TRBV5-1 and TRBJ1-1; tentatively, D is TRBD1 (6 bases). Trimming took off 0 bases at V and 3 bases at J, with 12 bases between the two ends. CDR3 length equals 15 residues. Per germline, CDR1 SGHRS and CDR2 YFSETQ. CDR3 loop: CASSLETGGYTEAFF. CDR3 DNA sequence: TGCGCCAGCAGCTTGGAGACAGGCGGGTACACTGAAGCTTTCTTT.

This clonotype came up a few times. The J gene is TRBJ1-2, the V gene TRBV12-3 or TRBV12-4; the D is unclear. V lost 7 bases to trimming and J lost 4 bases, with 10 bases between them. The CDR3 consists of 12 residues. CDR3 sequence (DNA): TGTGCCAGCACCCTCTCAGGCTATGGCTACACCTTC. It is translated as CASTLSGYGYTF.

The sample holds a few counts of this clonotype. The genes are TRBV2 and TRBJ1-4, with D unclear. CDR3 size: 12 residues. The ends were cut back, 6 bases at V and 4 bases at J, with 6 bases in the middle. CDR1 SNHLY and CDR2 FYNNEI come from the germline V gene. CDR3 bases: TGTGCCAGCAGGTACAGTAATGAAAAACTGTTTTTT. The encoded protein is CASRYSNEKLFF.

This clonotype was seen many times. V gene TRBV6-1 combines with J gene TRBJ2-5, with D possibly TRBD1 on 6 matching bases. With 6 bases removed from V and 0 bases from J, the gap between germline ends came to 11 bases. The germline V gene encodes CDR1 MNHNS and CDR2 SASEGT. The CDR3 is 14 residues long. The CDR3 sequence: CASRTGQYQETQYF. The CDR3 DNA reads TGTGCCAGCAGAACTGGACAGTACCAAGAGACCCAGTACTTC.

This clonotype was picked up a small number of times. J is TRBJ2-3 and V is TRBV19; TRBD2 agrees at 9 bases. Germline CDR1 is LNHDA and CDR2 is SQIVND (reference sequence). J lost 5 bases, V lost 0 bases, and 6 bases had no gene match. The CDR3 has 16 residues. The CDR3 here is CASSIEASGNGDTQYF. CDR3 DNA: TGTGCCAGTAGTATAGAGGCTAGCGGGAACGGAGATACGCAGTATTTT. Based on the CDR3 plus reference TRBV19 and TRBJ2-3, the full variable domain is DGGITQSPKYLFRKEGQNVTLSCEQNLNHDAMYWYRQDPGQGLRLIYYSQIVNDFQKGDIAEGYSVSREKKESFPLTVTSAQKNPTAFYLCASSIEASGNGDTQYFGPGTRLTVL.

This clonotype was observed many times. The rearrangement links TRBV10-3 to TRBJ2-1, with TRBD2 matching 8 bases. Germline V gene data show CDR1 as ENHRY and CDR2 as SYGVKD. The CDR3 has 15 residues. The junction had 7 bases not matched to a gene; V was cut back by 6 bases and J by 3 bases. The CDR3 spells CAIRDSGKDYNEQFF. DNA for the CDR3: TGTGCCATCAGGGATAGCGGGAAGGACTACAATGAGCAGTTCTTC.